Following are 3 T cell receptor beta chains from one sample sequenced in a study of regulatory T cells in long-lasting Graves disease. The time point was: persistent/refractory GD, antithyroid drugs over 5 years with positive TRAb. The TCR library used RNA extracted from PBMCs. Researchers made TCR beta libraries by using iRepertoire HTBI primers and running Arm-PCR on CDR3 regions. Using its own MiXCR run on the multiplex PCR reads, TCRdb lists one record per CDR3 protein. Of 500,000 to 800,000 distinct CDR3 sequences detected, 30% appear once; the ten largest clones hold 42%. The sample in question was peripheral blood mononuclear cells (PBMCs), obtained when the disease was refractory, from a patient treated with antithyroid drugs. The receptors were gathered from a female donor with Graves disease.

The rearrangement joins TRBV10-3 to TRBJ2-1; 8 bases align to TRBD2. The J segment lost 0 bases and the V segment lost 6 bases, leaving 1 base of the junction unmatched. The CDR3 is made up of 14 amino acids. Per germline, CDR1 ENHRY and CDR2 SYGVKD. This CDR3 reads CAIRSGSSYNEQFF. In DNA, the CDR3 is TGTGCCATCAGAAGCGGGAGCTCCTACAATGAGCAGTTCTTC.

This clonotype was detected a few times. V is TRBV20-1 and J is TRBJ1-6; 8 bases fit TRBD1. This CDR3 contains 17 residues. CDR1 is DFQATT and CDR2 is SNEGSKA in the germline V gene (reference sequence). The V gene end was trimmed by 0 bases and the J gene end by 11 bases; junction bases not matched to a gene: 15. CDR3 in DNA: TGCAGTGCTAGAGATGGGACAGGTTCTTCAATCAAGACACCCCTCCACTTT. This gives the protein CSARDGTGSSIKTPLHF.

V usage is TRBV12-3 or TRBV12-4 and J usage is TRBJ1-1; 8 bases are a match to TRBD1. This CDR3 comprises 14 residues. V dropped 6 bases and J dropped 2; count of bases not matched to a gene: 5. Here the CDR3 reads CASSVQGANTEAFF. In nucleotides, the CDR3 is TGTGCCAGCAGCGTTCAGGGGGCCAACACTGAAGCTTTCTTT.